The rows below give T cell receptor beta chains drawn from one sample of a study of spatial heterogeneity in lung cancer. In TCRdb, the 5' RACE reads were re-called with MiXCR into one record per CDR3 protein. The sample includes several thousand distinct CDR3 sequences, approximately 5% seen only once; the top ten take about 8.1%. Sequenced here: normal lung tissue next to the tumor, sampled at surgery. The receptors stem from a female donor with early-stage non-small cell lung cancer. CDR3s include the opening cysteine and the closing phenylalanine or tryptophan. Fields, in order: D gene, clone size, V gene, J gene, CDR3 length, CDR3 DNA, CDR3 protein. The D gene is left open where the match is weak. Size tells how often a clone was seen (once, few, many) or the class of an expanded clone, and some rows leave it out.

D gene: -; clone size: -; V gene: TRBV7-2; J gene: TRBJ2-7; CDR3 length: 14; CDR3 DNA: TGTGCCAGCAGCAAAGGGGCTCCTACGGGGGAGCAGTACTTC; CDR3 protein: CASSKGAPTGEQYF
D gene: TRBD2; clone size: medium-sized; V gene: TRBV15; J gene: TRBJ2-1; CDR3 length: 15; CDR3 DNA: TGTGCCACCAGCAGAGATAGCGGGAGTTGGAATGAGCAGTTCTTC; CDR3 protein: CATSRDSGSWNEQFF
D gene: TRBD2; clone size: medium-sized; V gene: TRBV20-1; J gene: TRBJ2-7; CDR3 length: 12; CDR3 DNA: TGCAGTGCTACCGCGGGAGAATACGAGCAGTACTTC; CDR3 protein: CSATAGEYEQYF
D gene: TRBD2; clone size: -; V gene: TRBV5-6; J gene: TRBJ2-5; CDR3 length: 15; CDR3 DNA: TGTGCCAGCTCCCTCTACCTAGCGGGACAAGAGACCCAGTACTTC; CDR3 protein: CASSLYLAGQETQYF
D gene: TRBD1; clone size: medium-sized; V gene: TRBV7-9; J gene: TRBJ1-2; CDR3 length: 11; CDR3 DNA: TGTGGACACAGGGGGCCCTTTGGCTACACCTTC; CDR3 protein: CGHRGPFGYTF
D gene: -; clone size: many; V gene: TRBV6-1; J gene: TRBJ1-6; CDR3 length: 14; CDR3 DNA: TGTGCCAGCAGCGGTGGGGCAGGGAATTCACCCCTCCACTTT; CDR3 protein: CASSGGAGNSPLHF
D gene: -; clone size: many; V gene: TRBV2; J gene: TRBJ1-6; CDR3 length: 16; CDR3 DNA: TGTGCCAGCAGTTTGCAGGGGACCGCGAAGAATTCACCCCTCCACTTT; CDR3 protein: CASSLQGTAKNSPLHF
D gene: -; clone size: medium-sized; V gene: TRBV5-6; J gene: TRBJ1-1; CDR3 length: 14; CDR3 DNA: TGTGCCAGCAGCTGGCGACAGGCAGCGGCTGAAGCTTTCTTT; CDR3 protein: CASSWRQAAAEAFF
D gene: -; clone size: many; V gene: TRBV15; J gene: TRBJ1-4; CDR3 length: 16; CDR3 DNA: TGTGCCACCAGCCCAAATAATAAGGGGCAGTATGAAAAACTGTTTTTT; CDR3 protein: CATSPNNKGQYEKLFF
D gene: TRBD1; clone size: medium-sized; V gene: TRBV20-1; J gene: TRBJ1-5; CDR3 length: 14; CDR3 DNA: TGCAGTGCTTCCGGGGACAGGGGGCGACAGCCCCAGCATTTT; CDR3 protein: CSASGDRGRQPQHF
D gene: -; clone size: many; V gene: TRBV6-2/TRBV6-3; J gene: TRBJ2-3; CDR3 length: 12; CDR3 DNA: TGTGCCAGCAAGTCGTTGGGAGATACGCAGTATTTT; CDR3 protein: CASKSLGDTQYF